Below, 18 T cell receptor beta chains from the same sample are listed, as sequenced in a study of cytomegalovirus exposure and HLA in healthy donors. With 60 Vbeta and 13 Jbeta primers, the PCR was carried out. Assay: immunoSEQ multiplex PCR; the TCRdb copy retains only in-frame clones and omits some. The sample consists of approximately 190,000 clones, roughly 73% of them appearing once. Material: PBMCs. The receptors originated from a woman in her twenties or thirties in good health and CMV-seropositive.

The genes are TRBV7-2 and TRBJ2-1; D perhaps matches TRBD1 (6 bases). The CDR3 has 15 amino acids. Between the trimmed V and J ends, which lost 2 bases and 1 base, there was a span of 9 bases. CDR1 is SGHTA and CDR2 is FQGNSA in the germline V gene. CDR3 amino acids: CASSLSQGSYNEQFF. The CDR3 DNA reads TGTGCCAGCAGCTTATCACAGGGATCCTACAATGAGCAGTTCTTC.

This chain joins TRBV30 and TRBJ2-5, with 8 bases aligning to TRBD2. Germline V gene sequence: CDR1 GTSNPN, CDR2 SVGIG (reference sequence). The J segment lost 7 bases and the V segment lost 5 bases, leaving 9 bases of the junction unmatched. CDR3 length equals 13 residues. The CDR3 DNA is TGTGCCTGGCGCTCGGGGGGGGCGGGGACCCAGTACTTC. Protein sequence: CAWRSGGAGTQYF.

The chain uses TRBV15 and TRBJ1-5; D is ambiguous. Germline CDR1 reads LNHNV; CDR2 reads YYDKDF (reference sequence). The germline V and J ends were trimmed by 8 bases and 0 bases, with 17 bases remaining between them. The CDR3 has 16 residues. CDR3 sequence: CATGDSGLDSNQPQHF. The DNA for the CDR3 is TGTGCCACCGGCGACTCCGGGTTAGATAGCAATCAGCCCCAGCATTTT.

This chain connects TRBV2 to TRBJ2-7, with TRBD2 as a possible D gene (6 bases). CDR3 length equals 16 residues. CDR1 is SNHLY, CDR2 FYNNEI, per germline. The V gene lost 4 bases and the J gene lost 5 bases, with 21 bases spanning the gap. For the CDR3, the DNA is TGTGCCAGCAGTGTATCTGACCCATTGCGGGGAGACGAGCAGTACTTC. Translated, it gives CASSVSDPLRGDEQYF.

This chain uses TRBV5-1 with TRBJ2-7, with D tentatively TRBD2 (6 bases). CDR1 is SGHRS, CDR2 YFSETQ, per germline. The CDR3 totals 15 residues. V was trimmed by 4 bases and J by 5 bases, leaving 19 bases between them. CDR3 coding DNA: TGCGCCAGCAGCCCAGCCCCGGGAGTTTCCCACGAGCAGTACTTC. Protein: CASSPAPGVSHEQYF.

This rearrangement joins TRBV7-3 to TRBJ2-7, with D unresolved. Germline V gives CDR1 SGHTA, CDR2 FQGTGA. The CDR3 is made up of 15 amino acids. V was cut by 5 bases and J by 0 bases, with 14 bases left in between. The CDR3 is CASSVNSLGSYEQYF. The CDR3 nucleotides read TGTGCCAGCAGCGTAAATAGCTTGGGCTCCTACGAGCAGTACTTC.

As DNA, the CDR3 is TGTGCCAGTAGCAATATGGACAGTCGGACTCAGCCCCAGCATTTT. Its protein product is CASSNMDSRTQPQHF. This chain links TRBV19 with TRBJ1-5, with D possibly being TRBD1 (6 bases). V lost 6 bases, J lost 6 bases, and 18 bases lay in between. Germline V lookup: CDR1 LNHDA, CDR2 SQIVND (reference sequence). The length of the CDR3 is 15 residues.

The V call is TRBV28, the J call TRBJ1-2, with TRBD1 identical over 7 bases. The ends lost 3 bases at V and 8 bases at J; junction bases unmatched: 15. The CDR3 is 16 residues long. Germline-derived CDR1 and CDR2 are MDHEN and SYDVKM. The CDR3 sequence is CASSFSSGQGGYGYTF. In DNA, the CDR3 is TGTGCCAGCAGTTTCAGTTCTGGGCAGGGGGGTTACGGCTACACCTTC.

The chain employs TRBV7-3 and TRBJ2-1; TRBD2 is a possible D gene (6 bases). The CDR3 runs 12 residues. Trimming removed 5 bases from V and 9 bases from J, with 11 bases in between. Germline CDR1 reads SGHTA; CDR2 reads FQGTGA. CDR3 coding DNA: TGTGCCAGCAGCCGCGGGACTGGTGAGCAGTTCTTC. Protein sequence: CASSRGTGEQFF.

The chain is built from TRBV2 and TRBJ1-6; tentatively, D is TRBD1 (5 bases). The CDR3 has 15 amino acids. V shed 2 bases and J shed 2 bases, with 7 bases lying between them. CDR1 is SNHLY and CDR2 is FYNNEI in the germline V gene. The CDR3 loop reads CASSETGTYNSPLHF. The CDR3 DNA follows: TGTGCCAGCAGTGAAACAGGAACCTATAATTCACCCCTCCACTTT.

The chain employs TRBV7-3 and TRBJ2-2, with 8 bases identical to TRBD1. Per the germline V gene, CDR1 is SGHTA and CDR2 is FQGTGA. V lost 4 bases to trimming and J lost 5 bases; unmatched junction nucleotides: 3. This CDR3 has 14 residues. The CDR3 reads CASSSTGETGELFF. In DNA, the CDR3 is TGTGCCAGCAGCTCGACAGGGGAGACCGGGGAGCTGTTTTTT.

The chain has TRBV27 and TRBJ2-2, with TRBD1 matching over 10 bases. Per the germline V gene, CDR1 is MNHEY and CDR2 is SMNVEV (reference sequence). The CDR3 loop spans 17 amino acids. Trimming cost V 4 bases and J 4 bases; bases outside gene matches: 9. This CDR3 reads CASSSDRGGRSTGELFF. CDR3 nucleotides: TGTGCCAGCAGTTCGGACAGGGGGGGAAGGAGCACCGGGGAGCTGTTTTTT.

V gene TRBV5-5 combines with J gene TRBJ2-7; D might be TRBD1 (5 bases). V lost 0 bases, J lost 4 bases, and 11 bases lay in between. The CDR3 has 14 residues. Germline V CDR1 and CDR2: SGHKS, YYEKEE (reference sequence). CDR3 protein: CASSLVYRTYEQYF. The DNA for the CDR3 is TGTGCCAGCAGCTTGGTGTACAGGACATACGAGCAGTACTTC.

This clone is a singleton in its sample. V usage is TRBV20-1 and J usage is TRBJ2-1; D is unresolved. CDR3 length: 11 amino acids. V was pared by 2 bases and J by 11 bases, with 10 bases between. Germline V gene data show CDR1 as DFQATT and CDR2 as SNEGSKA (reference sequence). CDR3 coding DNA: TGCAGTGCTAGAAAGAATGAGCAGCAGTTCTTC. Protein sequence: CSARKNEQQFF.

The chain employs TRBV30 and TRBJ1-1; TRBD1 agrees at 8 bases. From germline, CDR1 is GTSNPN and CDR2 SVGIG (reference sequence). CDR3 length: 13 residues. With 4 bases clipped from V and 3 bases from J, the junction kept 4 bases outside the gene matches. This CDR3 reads CAWTQGADTEAFF. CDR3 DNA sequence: TGTGCCTGGACTCAGGGGGCGGACACTGAAGCTTTCTTT.

The CDR3 DNA reads as TGCAGTGCTCGACAGGGCACTGAAGCTTTCTTT. It specifies CSARQGTEAFF. V gene TRBV20-1 combines with J gene TRBJ1-1, with 7 bases matching TRBD1. The V gene end was trimmed by 5 bases and the J gene end by 4 bases; junction bases not matched to a gene: 1. The CDR3 spans 11 residues. The germline CDR1 and CDR2 sequences are DFQATT and SNEGSKA (reference sequence).

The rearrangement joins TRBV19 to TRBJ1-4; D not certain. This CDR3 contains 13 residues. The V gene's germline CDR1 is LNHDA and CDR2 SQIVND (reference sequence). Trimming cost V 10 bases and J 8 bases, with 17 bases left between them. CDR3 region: CATHGWVEEKLFF. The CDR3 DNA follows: TGTGCCACCCACGGGTGGGTAGAAGAAAAACTGTTTTTT.

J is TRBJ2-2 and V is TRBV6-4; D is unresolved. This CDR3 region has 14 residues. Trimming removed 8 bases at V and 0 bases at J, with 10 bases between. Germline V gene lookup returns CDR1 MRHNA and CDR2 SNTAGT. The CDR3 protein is CASRLETNTGELFF. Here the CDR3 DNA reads TGTGCCAGCCGACTCGAAACGAACACCGGGGAGCTGTTTTTT.